This T cell receptor (beta chain) was sequenced for a study of blood T cells in healthy people across ages. Primers used in a second PCR of roughly 6 to 11 cycles were a sample-barcoded 5' primer and a J-beta primer mix. Carrying 12 random nucleotides, a template-switch adaptor labeled each individual cDNA molecule. Via MiXCR, TCRdb re-called the 5' RACE reads, giving one row per CDR3 protein. The sample yields fewer than 1,000,000 distinct CDR3 sequences, roughly 44% seen once. Between the trimmed V and J ends, which lost 2 bases and 4 bases, there was a span of 12 bases. The CDR3 has 14 amino acids. Germline V CDR1 and CDR2: SGHTA, FQGNSA. This clonotype was recorded many times. Each donor's blood draw was around 10 milliliters of peripheral blood.

The chain employs TRBV7-2 and TRBJ2-7, with a possible D match to TRBD2 (6 bases). This TCR was recovered from a man in his sixties in good health. The sequenced sample consisted of blood. Here the CDR3 reads CASSLTGGAYEQYF. The DNA of the CDR3 is TGTGCCAGCAGCTTAACCGGGGGAGCGTACGAGCAGTACTTC.